The 5 T cell receptor beta chains below were found in one sample sequenced in a study of monozygotic twins with inflammatory bowel disease. TCRdb re-analyzed the 5' RACE reads; it lists each CDR3 protein once, without DNA. The sample data list about 160,000 distinct CDR3 sequences. Sequenced: blood. The receptors originated from a human donor with ulcerative colitis or Crohn's disease, or a healthy co-twin of an affected twin (not recorded which).

The CDR3: CASSSGLAGDNEQFF. V is TRBV7-9 and J is TRBJ2-1; TCRdb's D call of TRBD2 is untestable without DNA. CDR1 and CDR2 from the germline V gene are SEHNR and FQNEAQ (reference sequence). The CDR3 has 15 amino acids. The full variable domain, rest sourced from reference TRBV7-9 and TRBJ2-1, is DTGVSQNPRHKITKRGQNVTFRCDPISEHNRLYWYRQTLGQGPEFLTYFQNEAQLEKSRLLSDRFSAERPKGSFSTLEIQRTEQGDSAMYLCASSSGLAGDNEQFFGPGTRLTVL.

The rearrangement joins TRBV28 to TRBJ2-1; TCRdb indicates TRBD1, and absent DNA this call remains unverified. Germline CDR1 is MDHEN and CDR2 is SYDVKM. The CDR3 contains 15 residues. The CDR3 reads CASSPRTGIRYEQFF.

This chain uses TRBV5-1 with TRBJ2-7; TCRdb designates TRBD1, a call that cannot be tested without DNA. The length of the CDR3 is 15 residues. Germline V gene sequence: CDR1 SGHRS, CDR2 YFSETQ. This chain's CDR3 is CASSSLDRGLGEQYF.

J is TRBJ2-5 and V is TRBV2; TCRdb selects TRBD2, and the lack of DNA leaves this call unchecked. The CDR3 covers 21 residues. Germline CDR1 reads SNHLY; CDR2 reads FYNNEI. CDR3 region: CASSEGFSSGGPLGEQETQYF.

V is TRBV9 and J is TRBJ1-5; TCRdb indicates TRBD1, and absent DNA this call remains unverified. CDR1 and CDR2 from the germline V gene are SGDLS and YYNGEE. CDR3 length: 13 amino acids. The CDR3 sequence is CASSIGGSQPQHF.